The T cell receptor beta chain described here comes from a study of T cell responses to AZD1222 COVID-19 vaccine. Overall study findings and caveats: There were mostly white British donors and more females than males, and clonal diversity was possibly underestimated. Increased Spike-specific TCR breadth and depth were observed after two AZD1222 doses. Among AZD1222 vaccinees, only 5 to 7 were seropositive at baseline. Within unmutated variant regions lay the reported targets of nearly half of spike-specific TCRs.

Remarks on this clone: The antigen remains unidentified.

V gave up 6 bases and J gave up 13 bases; unmatched junction bases: 18. The CDR3 covers 16 residues. Looked up from germline, CDR1 is SGHTA and CDR2 is FQGTGA. The table came from immunoSEQ multiplex PCR; TCRdb's copy has only in-frame clones and leaves some out. The sample holds roughly 150,000 clones, 92% seen once. The specimen was peripheral blood, collected 28 days after the second AZD1222 dose. The genes are TRBV7-3 and TRBJ1-6; 7 bases match TRBD1. The receptor comes from an adult who received the AZD1222 COVID-19 vaccine. CDR3 DNA sequence: TGTGCCAGCAGTAGAAATGCTGGGACAGCCTCGGCGCCCCTCCACTTT. Translating gives CASSRNAGTASAPLHF.